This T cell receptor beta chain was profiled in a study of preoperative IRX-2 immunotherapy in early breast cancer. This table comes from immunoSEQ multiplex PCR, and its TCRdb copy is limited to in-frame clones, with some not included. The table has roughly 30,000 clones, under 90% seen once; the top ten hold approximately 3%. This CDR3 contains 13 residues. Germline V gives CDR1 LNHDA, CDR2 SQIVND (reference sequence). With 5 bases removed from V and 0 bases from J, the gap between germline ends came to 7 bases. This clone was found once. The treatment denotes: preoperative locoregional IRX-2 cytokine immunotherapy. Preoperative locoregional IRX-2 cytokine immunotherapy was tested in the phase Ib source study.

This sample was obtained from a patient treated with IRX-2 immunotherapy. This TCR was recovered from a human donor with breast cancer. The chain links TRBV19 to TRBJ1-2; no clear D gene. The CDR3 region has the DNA TGTGCCAGTAGTCCGGACGCTAACTATGGCTACACCTTC. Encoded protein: CASSPDANYGYTF.